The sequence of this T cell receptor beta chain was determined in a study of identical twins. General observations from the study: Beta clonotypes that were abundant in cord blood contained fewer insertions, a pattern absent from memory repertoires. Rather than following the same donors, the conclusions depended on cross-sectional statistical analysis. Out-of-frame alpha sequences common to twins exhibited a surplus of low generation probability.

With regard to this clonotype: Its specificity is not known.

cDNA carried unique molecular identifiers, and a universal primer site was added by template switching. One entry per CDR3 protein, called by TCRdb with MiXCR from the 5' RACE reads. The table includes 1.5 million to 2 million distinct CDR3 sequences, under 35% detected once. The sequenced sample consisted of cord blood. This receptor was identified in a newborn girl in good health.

The CDR3 spells CASSQEVIAYNEQFF. The CDR3 nucleotides are TGTGCCAGCAGCCAAGAGGTGATAGCCTACAATGAGCAGTTCTTC. The V gene is TRBV3-1, the J gene TRBJ2-1; D gene unclear. CDR1 is LGHDT, CDR2 YNNKEL, per germline (reference sequence). V lost 0 bases to trimming and J lost 2 bases, with 8 bases between them. This CDR3 is 15 amino acids long.